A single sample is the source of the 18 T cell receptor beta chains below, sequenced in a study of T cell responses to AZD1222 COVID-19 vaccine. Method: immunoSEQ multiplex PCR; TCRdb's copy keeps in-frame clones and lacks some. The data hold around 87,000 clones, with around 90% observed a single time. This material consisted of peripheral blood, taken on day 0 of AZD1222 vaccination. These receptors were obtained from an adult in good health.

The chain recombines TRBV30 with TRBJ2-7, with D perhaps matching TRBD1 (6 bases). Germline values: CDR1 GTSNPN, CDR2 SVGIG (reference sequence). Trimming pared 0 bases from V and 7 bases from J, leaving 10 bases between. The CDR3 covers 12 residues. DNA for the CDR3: TGTGCCTGGAGTGTACAGGGTCTGGAGCAGTACTTC. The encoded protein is CAWSVQGLEQYF.

The CDR3 is CASSAAPNRSNQPQHF. In DNA form, the CDR3 reads TGTGCCAGCAGCGCAGCCCCCAATCGAAGCAATCAGCCCCAGCATTTT. The genes are TRBV21-1 and TRBJ1-5. TRBV21-1 is described as a pseudogene. This CDR3 is built from 16 residues.

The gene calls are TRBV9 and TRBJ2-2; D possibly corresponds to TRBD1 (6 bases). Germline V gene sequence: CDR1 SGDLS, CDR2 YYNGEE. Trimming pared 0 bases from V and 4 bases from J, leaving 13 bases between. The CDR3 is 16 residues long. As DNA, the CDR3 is TGTGCCAGCAGCGTAGGCAGGTCAGGGGCCACCGGGGAGCTGTTTTTT. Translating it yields CASSVGRSGATGELFF.

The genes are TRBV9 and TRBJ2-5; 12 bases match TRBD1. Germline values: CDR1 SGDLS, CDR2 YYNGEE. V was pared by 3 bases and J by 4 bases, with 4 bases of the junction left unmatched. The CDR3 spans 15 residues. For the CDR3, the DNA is TGTGCCAGCAGCGGACCGGGACAGGGGGCAGAGACCCAGTACTTC. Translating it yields CASSGPGQGAETQYF.

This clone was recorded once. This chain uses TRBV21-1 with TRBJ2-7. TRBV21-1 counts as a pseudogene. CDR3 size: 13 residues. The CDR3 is CASSTDRHYEQYF. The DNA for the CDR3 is TGTGCCAGCAGCACGGATCGTCACTACGAGCAGTACTTC.

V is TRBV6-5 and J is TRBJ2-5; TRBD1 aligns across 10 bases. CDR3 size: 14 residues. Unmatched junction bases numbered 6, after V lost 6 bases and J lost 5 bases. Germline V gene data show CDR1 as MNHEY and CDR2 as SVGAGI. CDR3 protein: CASSETGGRETQYF. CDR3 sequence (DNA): TGTGCCAGCAGCGAGACAGGGGGCCGTGAGACCCAGTACTTC.

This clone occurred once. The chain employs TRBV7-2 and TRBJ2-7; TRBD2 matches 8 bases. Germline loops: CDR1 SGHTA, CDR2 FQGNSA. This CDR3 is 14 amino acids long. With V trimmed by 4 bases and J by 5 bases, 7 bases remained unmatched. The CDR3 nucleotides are TGTGCCAGCAGCTCTTATAGGACTAGCCACGAGCAGTACTTC. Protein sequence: CASSSYRTSHEQYF.

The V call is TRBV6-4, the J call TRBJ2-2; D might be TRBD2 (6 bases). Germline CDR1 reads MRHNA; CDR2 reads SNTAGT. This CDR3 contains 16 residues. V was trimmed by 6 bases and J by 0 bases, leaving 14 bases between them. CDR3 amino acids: CASSQGGGTNTGELFF. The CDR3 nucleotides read TGTGCCAGCAGCCAGGGAGGCGGGACGAACACCGGGGAGCTGTTTTTT.

This CDR3 reads CASSPQTGGGLGAVEQFF. Written as DNA, the CDR3 is TGCGCCAGCAGCCCACAGACGGGCGGGGGGCTGGGCGCAGTTGAGCAGTTCTTC. This sequence joins TRBV4-3 and TRBJ2-1; the match to TRBD2 covers 8 bases. This CDR3 spans 18 amino acids. CDR1 is LGHNA, CDR2 YSLEER, per germline. V trimming: 4 bases; J trimming: 9 bases; junction bases outside the gene matches: 20.

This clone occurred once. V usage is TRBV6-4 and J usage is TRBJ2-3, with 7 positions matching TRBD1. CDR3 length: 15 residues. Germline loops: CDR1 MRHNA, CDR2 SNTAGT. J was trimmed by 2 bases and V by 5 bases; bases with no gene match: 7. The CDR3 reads CASSTTGELTDTQYF. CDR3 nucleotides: TGTGCCAGCAGTACTACAGGGGAACTCACAGATACGCAGTATTTT.

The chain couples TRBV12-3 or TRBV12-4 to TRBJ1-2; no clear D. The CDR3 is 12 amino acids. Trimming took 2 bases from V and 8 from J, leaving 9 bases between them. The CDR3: CASSLMRGGYTF. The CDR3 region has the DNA TGTGCCAGCAGTTTAATGCGAGGCGGCTACACCTTC.

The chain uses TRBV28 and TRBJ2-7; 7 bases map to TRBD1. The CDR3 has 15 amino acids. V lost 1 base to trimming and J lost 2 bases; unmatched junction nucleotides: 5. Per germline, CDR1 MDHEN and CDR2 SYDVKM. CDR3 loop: CASSLSGTDPYEQYF. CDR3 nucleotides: TGTGCCAGCAGTTTATCCGGGACAGACCCCTACGAGCAGTACTTC.

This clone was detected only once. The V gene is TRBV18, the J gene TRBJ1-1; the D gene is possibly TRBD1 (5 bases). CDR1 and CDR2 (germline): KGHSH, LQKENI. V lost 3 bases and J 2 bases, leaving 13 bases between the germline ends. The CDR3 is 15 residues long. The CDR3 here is CASSPPWTRNTEAFF. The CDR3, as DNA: TGTGCCAGCTCACCTCCATGGACACGAAACACTGAAGCTTTCTTT. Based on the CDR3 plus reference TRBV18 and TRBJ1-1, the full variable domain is NAGVMQNPRHLVRRRGQEARLRCSPMKGHSHVYWYRQLPEEGLKFMVYLQKENIIDESGMPKERFSAEFPKEGPSILRIQQVVRGDSAAYFCASSPPWTRNTEAFFGQGTRLTVV.

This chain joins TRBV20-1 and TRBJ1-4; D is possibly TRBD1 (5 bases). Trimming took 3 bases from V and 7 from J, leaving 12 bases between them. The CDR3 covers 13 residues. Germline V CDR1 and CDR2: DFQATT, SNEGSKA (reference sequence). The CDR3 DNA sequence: TGCAGTGCTAGTCAGGGATTGACTGAAAAACTGTTTTTT. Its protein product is CSASQGLTEKLFF.

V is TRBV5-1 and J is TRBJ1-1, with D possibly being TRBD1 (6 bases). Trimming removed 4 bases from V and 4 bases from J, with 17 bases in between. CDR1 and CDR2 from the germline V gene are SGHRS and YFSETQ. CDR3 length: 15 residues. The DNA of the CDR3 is TGCGCCAGCAGCGAAACGGGGGCGGTTGGCACTGAAGCTTTCTTT. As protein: CASSETGAVGTEAFF.

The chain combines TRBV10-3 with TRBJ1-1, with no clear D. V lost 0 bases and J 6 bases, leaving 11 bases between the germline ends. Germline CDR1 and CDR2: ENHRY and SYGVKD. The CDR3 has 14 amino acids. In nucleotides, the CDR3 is TGTGCCATCAGTGAGTCGGAAGGGTCGTCTGAAGCTTTCTTT. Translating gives CAISESEGSSEAFF.

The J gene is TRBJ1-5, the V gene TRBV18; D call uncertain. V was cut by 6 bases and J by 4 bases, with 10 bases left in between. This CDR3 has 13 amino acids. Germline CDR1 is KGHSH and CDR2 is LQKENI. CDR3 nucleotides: TGTGCCAGCTCGAGACTCGCTAATCAGCCCCAGCATTTT. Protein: CASSRLANQPQHF.

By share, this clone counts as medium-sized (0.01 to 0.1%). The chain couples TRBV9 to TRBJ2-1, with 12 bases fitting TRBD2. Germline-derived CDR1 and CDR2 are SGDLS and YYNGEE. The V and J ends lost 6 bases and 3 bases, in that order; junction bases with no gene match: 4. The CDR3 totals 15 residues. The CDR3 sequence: CASNPSGGVYNEQFF. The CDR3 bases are TGTGCCAGCAACCCTAGCGGGGGGGTCTACAATGAGCAGTTCTTC. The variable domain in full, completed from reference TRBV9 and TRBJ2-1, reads DSGVTQTPKHLITATGQRVTLRCSPRSGDLSVYWYQQSLDQGLQFLIQYYNGEERAKGNILERFSAQQFPDLHSELNLSSLELGDSALYFCASNPSGGVYNEQFFGPGTRLTVL.